These 5 T cell receptor beta chains share one sample of origin, sequenced in a study of T-cell reconstitution after alpha-beta-depleted transplantation in children. Preparation of the TCRbeta library used unique molecular identifiers. A single record per CDR3 protein comes from TCRdb applying MiXCR to the PCR reads. This table has about 580,000 distinct CDR3 sequences, under 25% appearing once. Sequenced material: PBMCs, mostly from graft donor cells, taken 360 days after TCRalphabeta/CD19-depleted stem cell transplant. These receptors all come from a boy in the first two years of life who had a stem cell transplant for acute myeloid leukemia, so the T cells may come from the graft donor.

This clonotype came up once. This rearrangement joins TRBV29-1 to TRBJ1-1; maybe TRBD1 (5 bases). Germline loops: CDR1 SQVTM, CDR2 ANQGSEA. This CDR3 comprises 15 residues. V gave up 4 bases and J gave up 4 bases, with 19 bases separating them. The DNA for the CDR3 is TGCAGCGTTGTTTGGGTGGGGCCGGGGGGCACTGAAGCTTTCTTT. Encoded protein: CSVVWVGPGGTEAFF.

This clonotype appeared a few times. The CDR3 loop reads CASSYWTGRADTQYF. DNA for the CDR3: TGTGCCAGCAGTTACTGGACAGGGAGAGCAGATACGCAGTATTTT. V usage is TRBV6-5 and J usage is TRBJ2-3, with TRBD1 matching 8 bases. J gave up 4 bases and V 1 base, and 4 bases lay outside the gene matches. CDR3 length: 15 amino acids. From germline, CDR1 is MNHEY and CDR2 SVGAGI.

The V and J genes are TRBV19 and TRBJ2-2; D not resolved. Germline-derived CDR1 and CDR2 are LNHDA and SQIVND (reference sequence). The CDR3 is made up of 16 amino acids. Trimming cost V 4 bases and J 4 bases, with 16 bases left between them. The CDR3 region has the DNA TGTGCCAGTAGTACCCGTTACCCCGTCGGCACCGGGGAGCTGTTTTTT. It encodes CASSTRYPVGTGELFF.

This clonotype was seen at least ten times. The rearrangement joins TRBV29-1 to TRBJ1-1; no clear D. Germline lookup yields CDR1 SQVTM and CDR2 ANQGSEA. The CDR3 is 12 amino acids. V was trimmed by 5 bases and J by 5 bases, leaving 12 bases between them. The CDR3 reads CSVSTGSTEAFF. CDR3 coding DNA: TGCAGCGTTTCCACGGGTTCGACTGAAGCTTTCTTT. Full variable domain (remainder filled in from reference TRBV29-1 and TRBJ1-1): SAVISQKPSRDICQRGTSLTIQCQVDSQVTMMFWYRQQPGQSLTLIATANQGSEATYESGFVIDKFPISRPNLTFSTLTVSNMSPEDSSIYLCSVSTGSTEAFFGQGTRLTVV.

As for this clonotype: The junction shows a germline mismatch at one end, possibly a read error. This chain connects TRBV29-1 to TRBJ2-7; 7 nucleotides agree with TRBD2. The CDR3 spans 14 residues. The V gene's germline CDR1 is SQVTM and CDR2 ANQGSEA. For the CDR3, the DNA is TGCAGCGTTGGGGGAGGGGTTGGCTCCCACGAGCAGTACTTC. It translates to CSVGGGVGSHEQYF.